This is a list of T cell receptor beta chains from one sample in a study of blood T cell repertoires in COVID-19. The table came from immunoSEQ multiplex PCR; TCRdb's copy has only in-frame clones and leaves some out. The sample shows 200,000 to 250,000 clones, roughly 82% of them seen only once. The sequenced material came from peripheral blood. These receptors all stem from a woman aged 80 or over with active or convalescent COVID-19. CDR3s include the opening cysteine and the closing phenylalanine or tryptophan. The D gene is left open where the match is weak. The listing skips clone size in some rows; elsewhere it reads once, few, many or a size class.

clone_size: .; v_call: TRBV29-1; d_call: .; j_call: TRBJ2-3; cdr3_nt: TGCAGCGCCCAGGGGGGCGGTTTCACAGATACGCAGTATTTT; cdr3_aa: CSAQGGGFTDTQYF
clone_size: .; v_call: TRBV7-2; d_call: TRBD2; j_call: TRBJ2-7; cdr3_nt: TGTGCCAGCAGCTGGGGGACTAGCGGGAGCTACGAGCAGTACTTC; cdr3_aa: CASSWGTSGSYEQYF
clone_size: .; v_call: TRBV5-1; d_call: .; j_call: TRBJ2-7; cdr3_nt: TGCGCCAGCAGCCTGGCGTCAGAAAAGTACTTC; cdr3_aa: CASSLASEKYF
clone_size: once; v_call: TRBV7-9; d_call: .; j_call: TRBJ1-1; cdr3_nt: TGTGCCAGCAGCTTGGTCGGGATGGAGAGGCCTGAAGCTTTCTTT; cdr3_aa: CASSLVGMERPEAFF
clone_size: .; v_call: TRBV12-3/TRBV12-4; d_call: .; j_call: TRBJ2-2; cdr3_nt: TGTGCCAGCAGTTTGGCAACCGGGGAGCTGTTTTTT; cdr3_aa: CASSLATGELFF
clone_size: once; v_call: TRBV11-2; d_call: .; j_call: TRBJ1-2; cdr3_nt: TGTGCCAGCAGCCCACAGACTGGGAGCCAGAACTATGGCTACACCTTC; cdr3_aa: CASSPQTGSQNYGYTF
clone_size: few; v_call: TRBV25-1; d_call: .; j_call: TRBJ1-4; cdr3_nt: TGTGCCAGCAGTCCCATTCTGTTTTTT; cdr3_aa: CASSPILFF
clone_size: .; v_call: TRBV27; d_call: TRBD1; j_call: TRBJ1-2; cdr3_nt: TGTGCCAGCAGGGGGACAGGAACTAACTATGGCTACACCTTC; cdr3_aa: CASRGTGTNYGYTF
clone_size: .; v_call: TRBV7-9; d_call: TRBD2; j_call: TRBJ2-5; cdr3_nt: TGTGCCAGCAGCTTGGGGACTACGGTGGAGACCCAGTACTTC; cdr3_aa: CASSLGTTVETQYF
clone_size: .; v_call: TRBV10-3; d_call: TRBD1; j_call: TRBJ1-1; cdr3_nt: TGTGCCATCGCCTCAACAGGGGGGGGGACTGAAGCTTTCTTT; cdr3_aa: CAIASTGGGTEAFF
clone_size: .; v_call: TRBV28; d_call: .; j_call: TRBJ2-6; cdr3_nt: TGTGCCAGCAGTCTCAGACAGTATGGGGCCAACGTCCTGACTTTC; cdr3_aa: CASSLRQYGANVLTF
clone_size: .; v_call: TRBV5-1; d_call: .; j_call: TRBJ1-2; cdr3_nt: TGCGCCAGCAGTTTGGGTCGGGAGGACGGCTACGCCTTC; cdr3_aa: CASSLGREDGYAF
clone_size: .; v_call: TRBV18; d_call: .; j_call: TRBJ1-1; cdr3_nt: TGTGCCAGCTCACCAGGGCTTACTGAAGCTTTCTTT; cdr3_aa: CASSPGLTEAFF
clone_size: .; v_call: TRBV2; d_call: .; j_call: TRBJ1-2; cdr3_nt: TGTGCCACCTCGGGTGCTAACTATGGCTACACCTTC; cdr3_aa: CATSGANYGYTF
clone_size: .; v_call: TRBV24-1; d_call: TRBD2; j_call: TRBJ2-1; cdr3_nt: TGTGCCACAAGAGGACTAGCGGGAGATTGGGGGGGTTACAATGAGCAGTTCTTC; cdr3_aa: CATRGLAGDWGGYNEQFF
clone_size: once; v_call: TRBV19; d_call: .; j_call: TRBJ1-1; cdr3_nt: TGTGCCAGTAGCCTTCCCTTTTCCACTGAAGCTTTCTTT; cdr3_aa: CASSLPFSTEAFF
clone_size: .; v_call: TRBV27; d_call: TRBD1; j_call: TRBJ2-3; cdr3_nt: TGTGCCAGCAGTTCACGACAGGGGTCAAGCACAGATACGCAGTATTTT; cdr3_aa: CASSSRQGSSTDTQYF
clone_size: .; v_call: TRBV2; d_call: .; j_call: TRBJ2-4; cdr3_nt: TGTGCCAGCAGTGAACTTGGGGGCGAGGACATTCAGTACTTC; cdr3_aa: CASSELGGEDIQYF
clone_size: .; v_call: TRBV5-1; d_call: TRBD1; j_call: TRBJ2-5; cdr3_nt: TGCGCCAGCAGCGTATCCGGGACAGGGTCAGAGACCCAGTACTTC; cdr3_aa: CASSVSGTGSETQYF
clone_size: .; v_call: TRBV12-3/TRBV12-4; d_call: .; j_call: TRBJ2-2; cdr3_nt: TGTGCCAGCAGCACATCGAACGGGGAGCTGTTTTTT; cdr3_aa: CASSTSNGELFF
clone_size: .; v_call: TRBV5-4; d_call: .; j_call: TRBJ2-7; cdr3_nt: TGTGCCAGCAGCTTACTCGGTATTTCCTACGAGCAGTACTTC; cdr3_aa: CASSLLGISYEQYF
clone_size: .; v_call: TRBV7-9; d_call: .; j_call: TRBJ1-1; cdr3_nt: TGTGCCAGCAGCGCCTGGACCGGGACACTGTTAACTGAAGCTTTCTTT; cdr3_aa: CASSAWTGTLLTEAFF
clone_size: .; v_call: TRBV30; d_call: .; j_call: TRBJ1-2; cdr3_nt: TGTGCCTGGAGTGTCCGAGTTGATGGCTACACCTTC; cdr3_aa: CAWSVRVDGYTF
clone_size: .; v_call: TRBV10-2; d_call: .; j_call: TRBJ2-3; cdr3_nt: TGCGCCAGCAGTGAGTCGCCGGTCAGCACAGATACGCAGTATTTT; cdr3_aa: CASSESPVSTDTQYF
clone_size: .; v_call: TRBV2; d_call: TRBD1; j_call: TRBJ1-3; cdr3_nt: TGTGCCAGCAGTAGGGACAGGTCTGGAAACACCATATATTTT; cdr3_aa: CASSRDRSGNTIYF
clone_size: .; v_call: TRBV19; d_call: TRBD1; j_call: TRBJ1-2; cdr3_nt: TGTGCCAGTAGTCGGACAGGGGGGAACTATGGCTACACCTTC; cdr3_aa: CASSRTGGNYGYTF
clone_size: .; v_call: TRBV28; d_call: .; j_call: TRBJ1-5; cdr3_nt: TGTGCCAGCATAAGTAGTAATCAGCCCCAGCATTTT; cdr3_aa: CASISSNQPQHF
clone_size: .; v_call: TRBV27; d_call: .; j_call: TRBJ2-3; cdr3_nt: TGTGCCAGCAGTTTTTTAGATCAAGATACGCAGTATTTT; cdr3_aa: CASSFLDQDTQYF
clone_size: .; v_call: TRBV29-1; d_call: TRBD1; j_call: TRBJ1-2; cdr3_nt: TGCAGCGTTTACATACAGGGGTCCTACACCTTC; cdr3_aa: CSVYIQGSYTF
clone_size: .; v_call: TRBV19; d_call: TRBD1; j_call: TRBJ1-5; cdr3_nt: TGTGCCAGTAGTATTGGCAGGGGGATACAGCCCCAGCATTTT; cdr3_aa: CASSIGRGIQPQHF
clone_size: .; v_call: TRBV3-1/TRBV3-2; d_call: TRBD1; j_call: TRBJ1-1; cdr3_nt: TGTGCCAGCAGCCAAGAATGGGGGACAGGAGCTTTCTTT; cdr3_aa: CASSQEWGTGAFF
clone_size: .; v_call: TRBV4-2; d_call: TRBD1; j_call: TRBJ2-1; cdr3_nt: TGTGCCAGCAGCCAAGGTTTTCAGCAGGGGGCCTCCTACAATGAGCAGTTCTTC; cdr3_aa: CASSQGFQQGASYNEQFF
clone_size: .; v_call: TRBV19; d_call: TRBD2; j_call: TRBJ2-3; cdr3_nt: TGTGCCAGTAGTGGGGCCTGGGGAGGGAAAGATACGCAGTATTTT; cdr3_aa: CASSGAWGGKDTQYF
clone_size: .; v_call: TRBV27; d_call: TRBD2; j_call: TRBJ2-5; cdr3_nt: TGTGCCAGCAGTCATGGCAGACTAGCGGGAGTCGAGACCCAGTACTTC; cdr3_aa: CASSHGRLAGVETQYF
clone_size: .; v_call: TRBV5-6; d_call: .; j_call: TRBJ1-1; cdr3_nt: TGTGCCAGCAGCTTAGGGGAGGCAGGCTATTTTGGGGCTTTCTTT; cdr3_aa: CASSLGEAGYFGAFF
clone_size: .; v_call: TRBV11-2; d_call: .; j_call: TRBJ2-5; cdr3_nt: TGTGCCAGCCAATTTCAAGAATATAGTGGGACCCAGTACTTC; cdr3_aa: CASQFQEYSGTQYF
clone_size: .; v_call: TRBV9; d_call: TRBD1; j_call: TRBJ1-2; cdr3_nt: TGTGCCAGCAGCTACAGGGGGCAACATGGCTACACCTTC; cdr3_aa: CASSYRGQHGYTF
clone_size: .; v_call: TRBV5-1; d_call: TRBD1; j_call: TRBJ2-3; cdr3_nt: TGCGCCAGCAGCCCAGCGACAGGGCTGTACAATACGCAGTATTTT; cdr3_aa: CASSPATGLYNTQYF
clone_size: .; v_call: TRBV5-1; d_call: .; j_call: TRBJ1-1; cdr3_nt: TGCGCCACCGCTAGCGGACAGAACACTGAAGCTTTCTTT; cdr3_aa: CATASGQNTEAFF
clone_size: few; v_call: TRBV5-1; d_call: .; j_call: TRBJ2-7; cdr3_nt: TGCGCCAGCAATCTTCACCCGAGCTCCTACGAGCAGTACTTC; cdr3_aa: CASNLHPSSYEQYF
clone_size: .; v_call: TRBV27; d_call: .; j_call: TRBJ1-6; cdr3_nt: TGTGCCAGCAGTGCGGGCCCCAGTTCACCCCTCCACTTT; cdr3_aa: CASSAGPSSPLHF
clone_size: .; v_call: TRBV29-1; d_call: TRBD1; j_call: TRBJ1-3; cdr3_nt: TGCAGCGTTGGGACAGGGCTTTTTGGAAACACCATATATTTT; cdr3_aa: CSVGTGLFGNTIYF
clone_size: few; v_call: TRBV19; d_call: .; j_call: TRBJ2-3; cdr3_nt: TGTGCCAGCACTAAAGGAGGACGGAGCACAGATACGCAGTATTTT; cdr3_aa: CASTKGGRSTDTQYF
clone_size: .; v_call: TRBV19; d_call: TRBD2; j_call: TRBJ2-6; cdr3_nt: TGTGCCAGTAGTATTTCGGCCGGGAGGGCAGGGGCCAACGTCCTGACTTTC; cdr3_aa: CASSISAGRAGANVLTF
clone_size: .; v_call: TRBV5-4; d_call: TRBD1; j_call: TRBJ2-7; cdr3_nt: TGTGCCAGCAGCCCGACAGGGGGCGGTGGGATCTACGAGCAGTACTTC; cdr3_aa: CASSPTGGGGIYEQYF
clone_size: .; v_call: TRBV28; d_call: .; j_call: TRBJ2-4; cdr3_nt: TGTGCCAGCAGTGAACAGGGTTCCAAAAACATTCAGTACTTC; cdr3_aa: CASSEQGSKNIQYF
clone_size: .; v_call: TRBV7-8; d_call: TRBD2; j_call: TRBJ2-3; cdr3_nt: TGTGCCAGCAGCAAAGCTAGCGGACACGCTCATACGCAGTATTTT; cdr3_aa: CASSKASGHAHTQYF
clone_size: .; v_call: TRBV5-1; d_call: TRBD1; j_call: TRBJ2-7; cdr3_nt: TGCGCCAGCAGCTTGGTAGGGGGCCAGAGCTACGAGCAGTACTTC; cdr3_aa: CASSLVGGQSYEQYF
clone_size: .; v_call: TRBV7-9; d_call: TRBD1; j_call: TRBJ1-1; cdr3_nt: TGTGCCAGCAGCCCACGAGGACAGGCTAACACTGAAGCTTTCTTT; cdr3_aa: CASSPRGQANTEAFF
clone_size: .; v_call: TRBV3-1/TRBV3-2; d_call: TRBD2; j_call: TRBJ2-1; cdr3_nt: TGTGCCAGCAGGCCTAGCGGGGGCTCCTACAATGAGCAGTTCTTC; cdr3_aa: CASRPSGGSYNEQFF
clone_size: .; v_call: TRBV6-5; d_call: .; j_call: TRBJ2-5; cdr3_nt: TGTGCCAGCAGTTACCTACAAGAGACCCAGTACTTC; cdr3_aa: CASSYLQETQYF
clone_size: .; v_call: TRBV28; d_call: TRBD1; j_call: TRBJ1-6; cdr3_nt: TGTGCCAGCAGTTCCCCAGGGGGATCACCCCTCCACTTT; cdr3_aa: CASSSPGGSPLHF